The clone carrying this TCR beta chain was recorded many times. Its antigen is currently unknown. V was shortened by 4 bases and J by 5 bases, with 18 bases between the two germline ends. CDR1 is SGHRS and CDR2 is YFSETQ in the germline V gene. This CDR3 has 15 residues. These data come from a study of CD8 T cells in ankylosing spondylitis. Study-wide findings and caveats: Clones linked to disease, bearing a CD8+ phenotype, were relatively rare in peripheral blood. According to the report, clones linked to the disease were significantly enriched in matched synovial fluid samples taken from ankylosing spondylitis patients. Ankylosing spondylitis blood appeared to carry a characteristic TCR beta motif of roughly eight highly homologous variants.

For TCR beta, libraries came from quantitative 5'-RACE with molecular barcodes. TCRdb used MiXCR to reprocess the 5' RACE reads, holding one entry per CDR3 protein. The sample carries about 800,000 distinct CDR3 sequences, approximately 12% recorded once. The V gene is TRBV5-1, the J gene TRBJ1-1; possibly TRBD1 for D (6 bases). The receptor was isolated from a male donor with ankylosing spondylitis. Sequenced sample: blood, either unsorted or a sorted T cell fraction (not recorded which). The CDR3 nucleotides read TGCGCCAGCAGCCACGATGGGCAGAGGGGGACTGAAGCTTTCTTT. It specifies CASSHDGQRGTEAFF. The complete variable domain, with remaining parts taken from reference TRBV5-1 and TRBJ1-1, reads KAGVTQTPRYLIKTRGQQVTLSCSPISGHRSVSWYQQTPGQGLQFLFEYFSETQRNKGNFPGRFSGRQFSNSRSEMNVSTLELGDSALYLCASSHDGQRGTEAFFGQGTRLTVV.